These 26 T cell receptor beta chains were sequenced from one sample in a study of identifying expanded T cells in peripheral blood. Clones were sequenced by immunoSEQ multiplex PCR, and TCRdb holds only the in-frame ones, with some missing. The data show some 90,000 clones, about 88% seen once. Sequencing input: blood. Receptors originate from a person aged 18-70 years in good health.

V gene TRBV2 combines with J gene TRBJ2-2; D may match TRBD1 or TRBD2 (6 bases each). This CDR3 has 14 residues. V was shortened by 7 bases and J by 4 bases, with 13 bases between the two germline ends. CDR1 and CDR2 from the germline V gene are SNHLY and FYNNEI. Written as DNA, the CDR3 is TGTGCCAGCAACCGGGGGCAAGTCACCGGGGAGCTGTTTTTT. Its translation is CASNRGQVTGELFF.

The rearrangement uses TRBV30 and TRBJ2-2; no clear D gene. Germline assignment: CDR1 GTSNPN and CDR2 SVGIG (reference sequence). V lost 0 bases to trimming and J lost 0 bases, with 5 bases between them. The CDR3 totals 14 residues. CDR3 DNA sequence: TGTGCCTGGAGTGTGGCGTCGAACACCGGGGAGCTGTTTTTT. Translated, it gives CAWSVASNTGELFF.

This chain joins TRBV13 and TRBJ2-7; 9 bases line up with TRBD1. The CDR3 has 15 amino acids. V lost 1 base, J lost 7 bases, and 8 bases stayed unmatched. CDR1 and CDR2 (germline): PRHDT, FYEKMQ (reference sequence). The CDR3 spells CASSLVGQGLEEQYF. In DNA, the CDR3 is TGTGCCAGCAGCTTAGTGGGACAGGGCCTAGAAGAGCAGTACTTC.

This chain links TRBV5-4 with TRBJ2-5; no clear D gene. Trimming pared 5 bases from V and 3 bases from J, leaving 11 bases between. Germline CDR1 is SGHNT and CDR2 is YYREEE (reference sequence). The CDR3 is 13 amino acids. CDR3 sequence reads: CASRSAREETQYF. The DNA of the CDR3 is TGTGCCAGCAGGTCGGCCAGAGAAGAGACCCAGTACTTC. Using reference TRBV5-4 and TRBJ2-5 for the parts outside the CDR3, the full variable domain is ETGVTQSPTHLIKTRGQQVTLRCSSQSGHNTVSWYQQALGQGPQFIFQYYREEENGRGNFPPRFSGLQFPNYSSELNVNALELDDSALYLCASRSAREETQYFGPGTRLLVL.

This chain joins TRBV7-2 and TRBJ1-2; D uncertain. V lost 1 base and J 0 bases, leaving 9 bases between the germline ends. The germline gives CDR1 SGHTA, CDR2 FQGNSA. The CDR3 loop spans 15 amino acids. CDR3 region: CASSLGTLANYGYTF. As DNA, the CDR3 is TGTGCCAGCAGCTTAGGCACCCTCGCTAACTATGGCTACACCTTC.

V gene TRBV7-6 combines with J gene TRBJ2-1; 12 nucleotides match TRBD2. The V segment lost 5 bases and the J segment 10 bases; nucleotides outside the gene matches: 12. CDR1 and CDR2 (germline): SGHVS, FNYEAQ. The CDR3 length is 16 residues. In nucleotides, the CDR3 is TGTGCCAGCAGCGCTTCTAGCGGGGGGGCTAAACTAGAGCAGTTCTTC. It encodes CASSASSGGAKLEQFF.

This clone is medium-sized by share. The chain is built from TRBV7-2 and TRBJ1-6; D remains ambiguous. The V and J ends lost 5 bases and 10 bases respectively, with 12 bases between them. Per germline, CDR1 SGHTA and CDR2 FQGNSA. The CDR3 runs to 13 residues. In DNA, the CDR3 is TGTGCCAGCAGCCCAGGCCGCATATCACCCCTCCACTTT. This translates into CASSPGRISPLHF.

The chain has TRBV7-2 and TRBJ1-5, with TRBD1 as a possible D gene (5 bases). CDR1 and CDR2 (germline): SGHTA, FQGNSA. The CDR3 is 16 residues long. V lost 1 base and J lost 2, with 12 bases in between. Written as DNA, the CDR3 is TGTGCCAGCAGCTTAGGGGGTGGGGCGGGCAATCAGCCCCAGCATTTT. It specifies CASSLGGGAGNQPQHF.

The chain joins TRBV15 to TRBJ1-5; the D is unclear. This CDR3 spans 13 amino acids. V lost 6 bases, J lost 5 bases, and 11 bases lay in between. CDR1 LNHNV and CDR2 YYDKDF come from the germline V gene (reference sequence). CDR3 sequence: CATSLNRDQPQHF. The CDR3 coding sequence is TGTGCCACCAGTTTGAATAGGGATCAGCCCCAGCATTTT.

Turning to this clone: The DNA is left out, because the CDR3 cannot be placed on it with certainty; the CDR3 is given as TCRdb lists it. V gene TRBV9 combines with J gene TRBJ2-1; TRBD2, the table's D call, lacks a check against the DNA. CDR1 is SGDLS, CDR2 YYNGEE, per germline. The CDR3 is 12 amino acids in total, end residues counted. The CDR3 region is CASSVGAGTVFF.

This clone came up once. The chain is built from TRBV6-5 and TRBJ2-3; D tentatively fits TRBD1 or TRBD2 (5 bases each). This CDR3 region has 13 residues. Trimming stripped 5 bases from V and 2 bases from J, with 8 bases between. Germline CDR1 MNHEY, CDR2 SVGAGI. DNA of the CDR3: TGTGCCAGCAGTCGGGGCCCCACAGATACGCAGTATTTT. Translating gives CASSRGPTDTQYF.

The genes are TRBV6-5 and TRBJ1-4, with D tentatively TRBD1 (5 bases). Germline-derived CDR1 and CDR2 are MNHEY and SVGAGI. Deletions cut 0 bases from V and 4 bases from J, with 9 bases between. The CDR3 totals 15 residues. The CDR3: CASSYSGGDNEKLFF. The DNA for the CDR3 is TGTGCCAGCAGTTACTCGGGGGGGGATAATGAAAAACTGTTTTTT.

This sequence joins TRBV2 and TRBJ1-1; D is unresolved. Trimming pared 7 bases from V and 1 base from J, leaving 7 bases between. Per germline, CDR1 SNHLY and CDR2 FYNNEI. This CDR3 contains 12 residues. The DNA of the CDR3 is TGTGCCAGCAACCCGGAGAACACTGAAGCTTTCTTT. Translated: CASNPENTEAFF.

The chain employs TRBV19 and TRBJ2-7; TRBD2 matches 7 bases. With V trimmed by 5 bases and J by 7 bases, 14 bases remained unmatched. The germline V gene has CDR1 LNHDA and CDR2 SQIVND (reference sequence). This CDR3 region has 15 residues. The CDR3 DNA reads TGTGCCAGTAGTCCCCGGGGAGGGGCAGCTCAGGAGCAGTACTTC. Translation: CASSPRGGAAQEQYF.

This clone occurred a few times. V usage is TRBV5-5 and J usage is TRBJ1-5; D is unresolved. The V end lost 4 bases, the J end lost 0 bases, and 11 bases lay between the germline ends. The length of the CDR3 is 15 residues. Germline assignment: CDR1 SGHKS and CDR2 YYEKEE (reference sequence). CDR3 sequence (DNA): TGTGCCAGCAGCCGCGGGGAGTATAGCAATCAGCCCCAGCATTTT. This translates into CASSRGEYSNQPQHF. The full variable domain, completed using reference TRBV5-5 and TRBJ1-5, is DAGVTQSPTHLIKTRGQQVTLRCSPISGHKSVSWYQQVLGQGPQFIFQYYEKEERGRGNFPDRFSARQFPNYSSELNVNALLLGDSALYLCASSRGEYSNQPQHFGDGTRLSIL.

This chain joins TRBV18 and TRBJ2-7; the D call may be TRBD1 or TRBD2 (6 bases each). The germline V gene has CDR1 KGHSH and CDR2 LQKENI. The CDR3 has 13 residues. V lost 0 bases and J 5 bases, leaving 8 bases between the germline ends. The CDR3 here is CASSPPRGDEQYF. The CDR3 coding sequence is TGTGCCAGCTCACCACCGAGGGGGGACGAGCAGTACTTC.

J is TRBJ1-5 and V is TRBV11-2; 9 bases agree with TRBD1. The CDR3 covers 13 residues. Unmatched junction bases numbered 2, after V lost 4 bases and J lost 7 bases. Germline V gene lookup returns CDR1 SGHAT and CDR2 FQNNGV. CDR3 in amino acids: CASSSDRGQPQHF. The CDR3 DNA reads TGTGCCAGCAGCTCGGACAGGGGCCAGCCCCAGCATTTT.

The chain combines TRBV7-9 with TRBJ2-1, with TRBD1 matching 7 bases. Germline CDR1 is SEHNR and CDR2 is FQNEAQ (reference sequence). This CDR3 is 15 amino acids long. V lost 5 bases and J lost 8; bases outside the gene matches: 12. The CDR3 DNA follows: TGTGCCAGCAGCCCCGATACCGGGACAGTACATGAGCAGTTCTTC. Its translation: CASSPDTGTVHEQFF.

The rearrangement uses TRBV4-2 and TRBJ2-3; possible D gene TRBD2, 5 bases. Germline V CDR1 and CDR2: LGHNA, YNFKEQ. The CDR3 is 14 residues long. The V gene lost 1 base and the J gene lost 4 bases, with 9 bases spanning the gap. The CDR3 nucleotides are TGTGCCAGCAGCCAAGGCGGGTCACCAGATACGCAGTATTTT. It translates to CASSQGGSPDTQYF.

J is TRBJ1-3 and V is TRBV25-1; D is possibly TRBD1 (5 bases). Trimming removed 3 bases from V and 4 bases from J, with 16 bases in between. Germline loops: CDR1 MGHDK, CDR2 SYGVNS. The CDR3 extends over 16 amino acids. CDR3 amino acids: CASSDAVNRRGNTIYF. Here the CDR3 DNA reads TGTGCCAGCAGTGATGCGGTCAACAGGAGAGGAAACACCATATATTTT.

The rearrangement joins TRBV7-8 to TRBJ2-3; TRBD2 agrees at 10 bases. Trimming removed 2 bases from V and 1 base from J; junction bases left unmatched: 9. Looked up from germline, CDR1 is SGHVS and CDR2 is FQNEAQ. The CDR3 is 18 residues long. The CDR3 bases are TGTGCCAGCAGCTTAAAGTCAGCGGGGGGGCCCGGCACAGATACGCAGTATTTT. Amino acids: CASSLKSAGGPGTDTQYF.

The CDR3 loop reads CASSLAAVGNTEAFF. The CDR3 nucleotides read TGTGCCAGCAGCTTGGCCGCGGTGGGGAACACTGAAGCTTTCTTT. The chain carries TRBV5-8 and TRBJ1-1; D gene unclear. Trimming took off 0 bases at V and 1 base at J, with 10 bases between the two ends. Germline V gene lookup returns CDR1 SGHTS and CDR2 YDEGEE. The CDR3 runs to 15 residues.

The V and J genes are TRBV6-5 and TRBJ1-6, with D perhaps matching TRBD1 (5 bases). V lost 0 bases, J lost 6 bases, and 6 bases lay in between. Germline V gene sequence: CDR1 MNHEY, CDR2 SVGAGI. This CDR3 is built from 14 residues. The CDR3 reads CASSYSGANSPLHF. CDR3 DNA sequence: TGTGCCAGCAGTTACTCCGGGGCTAATTCACCCCTCCACTTT.

The rearrangement uses TRBV11-2 and TRBJ2-7; D uncertain. Trimming took off 1 base at V and 4 bases at J, with 5 bases between the two ends. Germline loops: CDR1 SGHAT, CDR2 FQNNGV. The CDR3 is 12 amino acids. The CDR3 is CASSLAGYEQYF. The CDR3 DNA follows: TGTGCCAGCAGCTTAGCAGGATACGAGCAGTACTTC.

The chain employs TRBV4-2 and TRBJ1-1; 7 nucleotides agree with TRBD1. V lost 5 bases to trimming and J lost 2 bases; unmatched junction nucleotides: 8. CDR1 is LGHNA, CDR2 YNFKEQ, per germline. There are 15 residues in the CDR3. The chain's CDR3 is CASSGAGTVNTEAFF. DNA for the CDR3: TGTGCCAGCAGCGGAGCCGGGACAGTAAACACTGAAGCTTTCTTT.

This chain uses TRBV7-2 with TRBJ2-7; 8 nucleotides agree with TRBD2. CDR1 and CDR2 from the germline V gene are SGHTA and FQGNSA. The CDR3 length is 14 residues. V gave up 2 bases and J gave up 2 bases; unmatched junction bases: 2. This CDR3 is CASSLRGGPYEQYF. The CDR3 DNA reads TGTGCCAGCAGCTTACGCGGGGGGCCCTACGAGCAGTACTTC.